The present T cell receptor beta chain was sequenced within a study of long-term antiretroviral therapy in people with HIV. The immunoSEQ assay was v3.0, run at survey level. Method: immunoSEQ multiplex PCR; TCRdb's copy keeps in-frame clones and lacks some. The table lists about 19,000 clones, around 85% of them singletons. Note on this clone: Antigen unknown.

Study-level points and caveats: Narrower CDR3 length ranges marked HIV repertoires relative to controls.

Samples held about 0.95-11 million cryopreserved PBMC before DNA extraction. Germline loops: CDR1 MNHNY, CDR2 SVGAGI (reference sequence). V was pared by 5 bases and J by 5 bases, with 7 bases between. This CDR3 has 11 amino acids. This specimen consisted of unsorted PBMCs, obtained 0.9 years after starting antiretroviral therapy. This chain connects TRBV6-6 to TRBJ2-7; no clear D. The receptor was derived from a man aged 18 to 30 with HIV. CDR3 DNA: TGTGCCAGCAGTCCCGGCGACGAGCAGTACTTC. It specifies CASSPGDEQYF.